Shown below are 22 T cell receptor beta chains from a single sample sequenced in a study of T cells after yellow fever vaccination. TCRdb ran MiXCR on the 5' RACE reads and lists one entry per CDR3 protein. The sample carries 250,000 or so distinct CDR3 sequences, more than 3.5% recorded once. The sequences come from PBMCs, collected 15 days after the yellow fever booster vaccination. These receptors were obtained from a young man who received the YFV17D yellow fever vaccine.

This clonotype was counted ten times or more. This chain connects TRBV7-2 to TRBJ2-1; D ambiguous. V was pared by 5 bases and J by 0 bases, with 8 bases between. The CDR3 is 14 amino acids. Germline CDR1 is SGHTA and CDR2 is FQGNSA. CDR3 nucleotides: TGTGCCAGCAGCCCCTATAGCTCCTACAATGAGCAGTTCTTC. As protein: CASSPYSSYNEQFF.

This clonotype has ten or more counts. The chain has TRBV7-2 and TRBJ1-2, with D unresolved. Germline values: CDR1 SGHTA, CDR2 FQGNSA. The CDR3 length is 13 residues. The V and J ends lost 5 bases and 2 bases respectively, with 9 bases between them. CDR3 coding DNA: TGTGCCAGCAGCCCACCGGGCAACTATGGCTACACCTTC. Its translation: CASSPPGNYGYTF.

Many counts were recorded for this clonotype. This chain uses TRBV20-1 with TRBJ2-2; 7 bases line up with TRBD1. V lost 0 bases and J lost 7; bases outside the gene matches: 5. This CDR3 spans 14 amino acids. The germline gives CDR1 DFQATT, CDR2 SNEGSKA (reference sequence). CDR3 nucleotides: TGCAGTGCTAGAGAAGGACAGGACAGCGGGGAGCTGTTTTTT. It is translated as CSAREGQDSGELFF.

This clonotype was counted many times. The chain carries TRBV7-6 and TRBJ2-5; D is unclear. CDR3 length equals 16 residues. V dropped 1 base and J dropped 1 base, with 13 bases sitting between them. Germline V lookup: CDR1 SGHVS, CDR2 FNYEAQ. CDR3 loop: CASSLVAGRLQETQYF. CDR3 sequence (DNA): TGTGCCAGCAGCTTAGTGGCAGGCCGCCTCCAAGAGACCCAGTACTTC.

In its sample, this clonotype was seen many times. The chain uses TRBV6-6 and TRBJ2-1, with D perhaps matching TRBD1 or TRBD2 (7 bases each). The CDR3 sequence is 8 residues long. CDR1 is MNHNY and CDR2 is SVGAGI in the germline V gene (reference sequence). Trimming took 10 bases from V and 14 from J, leaving 9 bases between them. CDR3 sequence reads: CATGGEFF. The CDR3 region has the DNA TGTGCCACAGGGGGGGAGTTCTTC.

Ten or more counts support this clonotype. The rearrangement joins TRBV12-3 or TRBV12-4 to TRBJ1-5; TRBD1 matches at 10 bases. The CDR3 has 17 amino acids. The ends lost 6 bases at V and 7 bases at J; junction bases unmatched: 15. The CDR3 DNA is TGTGCCAGCAGCCCTAGACAGGGGGCGGGGGTTGGACAGCCCCAGCATTTT. Translating gives CASSPRQGAGVGQPQHF.

There are many counts of this clonotype. This CDR3 is CASSVAGNQPQHF. The CDR3 region has the DNA TGTGCCAGCAGCGTAGCAGGGAATCAGCCCCAGCATTTT. V gene TRBV9 combines with J gene TRBJ1-5, with D perhaps TRBD1 (5 bases). The V gene's germline CDR1 is SGDLS and CDR2 YYNGEE. This CDR3 has 13 residues. V lost 0 bases, J lost 4 bases, and 5 bases lay in between.

The chain employs TRBV5-4 and TRBJ2-7; D might be TRBD2 (6 bases). Trimming shortened V by 1 base and J by 1 base, and 12 bases separated the two germline ends. The CDR3 length is 15 residues. Germline values: CDR1 SGHNT, CDR2 YYREEE (reference sequence). Here the CDR3 DNA reads TGTGCCAGCAGCTTGTTCGGGGGTTTGTCCTACGAGCAGTACGTC. Translated: CASSLFGGLSYEQYV.

This clonotype was counted between two and nine times. The chain joins TRBV14 to TRBJ2-3; D assignment may be TRBD1 or TRBD2 (5 bases each). Trimming took off 1 base at V and 2 bases at J, with 10 bases between the two ends. Germline lookup yields CDR1 SGHDN and CDR2 FVKESK. The CDR3 runs 15 residues. The CDR3 DNA sequence: TGTGCCAGCAGCCAAGGAGGGGATCCCACAGATACGCAGTATTTT. This encodes CASSQGGDPTDTQYF.

This clonotype was recorded once. The chain has TRBV29-1 and TRBJ2-5, with 8 nucleotides matching TRBD1. V dropped 6 bases and J dropped 5; count of bases not matched to a gene: 5. CDR3 length: 12 residues. Germline loops: CDR1 SQVTM, CDR2 ANQGSEA. The CDR3 bases are TGCAGCGTGGCCCAGGGGGCTGAGACCCAGTACTTC. It encodes CSVAQGAETQYF.

There are many counts of this clonotype. This chain links TRBV20-1 with TRBJ2-1, with a tentative D call TRBD2 (6 bases). Germline V CDR1 and CDR2: DFQATT, SNEGSKA (reference sequence). Deletions cut 3 bases from V and 3 bases from J, with 15 bases between. The length of the CDR3 is 15 residues. This CDR3 is CSARGWAGSYNEQFF. CDR3 nucleotides: TGCAGTGCTAGGGGTTGGGCGGGGAGCTACAATGAGCAGTTCTTC.

This clonotype was seen ten or more times. The chain combines TRBV29-1 with TRBJ1-3, with TRBD1 as a possible D gene (5 bases). This CDR3 spans 16 amino acids. Germline CDR1 and CDR2: SQVTM and ANQGSEA. The V and J ends lost 6 bases and 4 bases respectively, with 22 bases between them. The CDR3 DNA reads TGCAGCGTCCCTGAACCAGGGAAAGAGGCCGGAAACACCATATATTTT. Translating gives CSVPEPGKEAGNTIYF.

This clonotype showed up many times. The rearrangement joins TRBV6-5 to TRBJ2-5; D is possibly TRBD2 (5 bases). Germline loops: CDR1 MNHEY, CDR2 SVGAGI. V lost 2 bases, J lost 5 bases, and 15 bases lay in between. CDR3 size: 15 residues. This chain's CDR3 is CASSYVREWRETQYF. The CDR3 DNA is TGTGCCAGCAGTTACGTACGGGAATGGCGGGAGACCCAGTACTTC.

The table lists this clonotype with many counts. The V and J genes are TRBV4-3 and TRBJ1-1, with a possible D match to TRBD1 (5 bases). V lost 0 bases, J lost 5 bases, and 16 bases lay in between. The CDR3 is made up of 16 amino acids. CDR1 and CDR2 (germline): LGHNA, YSLEER. CDR3 sequence reads: CASSQEEGDRRTEAFF. The DNA for the CDR3 is TGCGCCAGCAGCCAAGAGGAGGGAGACAGACGGACTGAAGCTTTCTTT.

This clonotype has at least ten counts. The V call is TRBV20-1, the J call TRBJ2-7, with D hard to call. CDR1 and CDR2 from the germline V gene are DFQATT and SNEGSKA (reference sequence). The CDR3 has 11 amino acids. The V end was cut by 3 bases, the J end by 1 base, with 4 bases between. The CDR3 DNA sequence: TGCAGTGCTAGCCTATCCTACGAGCAGTACTTC. Encoded protein: CSASLSYEQYF.

This clonotype appeared many times. The CDR3 sequence: CASRARGISGGQPQHF. The DNA of the CDR3 is TGTGCCAGCAGAGCCCGTGGGATTTCTGGAGGTCAGCCCCAGCATTTT. The J gene is TRBJ1-5, the V gene TRBV27; D is undetermined. The CDR3 is made up of 16 amino acids. In germline, CDR1 is MNHEY, CDR2 SMNVEV (reference sequence). Trimming cost V 6 bases and J 6 bases, with 21 bases left between them.

This clonotype was recorded at least ten times. The rearrangement uses TRBV7-2 and TRBJ2-4, with no clear D. Germline lookup yields CDR1 SGHTA and CDR2 FQGNSA. CDR3 size: 14 residues. The ends were cut back, 2 bases at V and 5 bases at J, with 10 bases in the middle. CDR3 coding DNA: TGTGCCAGCAGCTTACCGTGGGGTCAAAACATTCAGTACTTC. This encodes CASSLPWGQNIQYF.

This clonotype was counted at least ten times. The chain couples TRBV10-2 to TRBJ2-7; possible D gene TRBD2, 5 bases. The CDR3 totals 15 residues. CDR1 and CDR2 from the germline V gene are WSHSY and SAAADI. V lost 5 bases and J 0 bases, leaving 14 bases between the germline ends. In nucleotides, the CDR3 is TGCGCCAGCAGTAAACGCTTAGGGAGCTCCTACGAGCAGTACTTC. Residues: CASSKRLGSSYEQYF.

The sample holds many counts of this clonotype. The J gene is TRBJ1-1, the V gene TRBV7-3; D is unresolved. The CDR3 covers 13 residues. Germline CDR1 SGHTA, CDR2 FQGTGA. V was cut by 5 bases and J by 9 bases, with 16 bases left in between. The CDR3: CASSPGQRAKAFF. The DNA for the CDR3 is TGTGCCAGCAGCCCAGGCCAGAGGGCGAAAGCTTTCTTT.

The chain carries TRBV5-4 and TRBJ1-1; D is ambiguous. This CDR3 has 15 residues. V lost 0 bases and J lost 0, with 9 bases in between. Germline V gives CDR1 SGHNT, CDR2 YYREEE (reference sequence). CDR3 sequence reads: CASSLGGSVNTEAFF. DNA for the CDR3: TGTGCCAGCAGCTTGGGAGGTTCCGTGAACACTGAAGCTTTCTTT.

In this sample, this clonotype turned up many times. This rearrangement joins TRBV5-1 to TRBJ1-3; D is perhaps TRBD1 (6 bases). This CDR3 is built from 15 residues. In germline, CDR1 is SGHRS, CDR2 YFSETQ. Trimming cost V 5 bases and J 0 bases, with 12 bases left between them. In nucleotides, the CDR3 is TGCGCCAGCAGTTCACAGGGATACTCTGGAAACACCATATATTTT. This codes for CASSSQGYSGNTIYF. The entire variable domain, with the rest obtained from reference TRBV5-1 and TRBJ1-3, is as follows: KAGVTQTPRYLIKTRGQQVTLSCSPISGHRSVSWYQQTPGQGLQFLFEYFSETQRNKGNFPGRFSGRQFSNSRSEMNVSTLELGDSALYLCASSSQGYSGNTIYFGEGSWLTVV.

This clonotype was recorded many times. V is TRBV12-3 or TRBV12-4 and J is TRBJ1-6; D is ambiguous. V lost 4 bases and J lost 2, with 12 bases in between. CDR3 length: 16 residues. The chain's CDR3 is CASSSGPGAYNSPLHF. Written as DNA, the CDR3 is TGTGCCAGCAGTTCGGGCCCCGGGGCCTATAATTCACCCCTCCACTTT.